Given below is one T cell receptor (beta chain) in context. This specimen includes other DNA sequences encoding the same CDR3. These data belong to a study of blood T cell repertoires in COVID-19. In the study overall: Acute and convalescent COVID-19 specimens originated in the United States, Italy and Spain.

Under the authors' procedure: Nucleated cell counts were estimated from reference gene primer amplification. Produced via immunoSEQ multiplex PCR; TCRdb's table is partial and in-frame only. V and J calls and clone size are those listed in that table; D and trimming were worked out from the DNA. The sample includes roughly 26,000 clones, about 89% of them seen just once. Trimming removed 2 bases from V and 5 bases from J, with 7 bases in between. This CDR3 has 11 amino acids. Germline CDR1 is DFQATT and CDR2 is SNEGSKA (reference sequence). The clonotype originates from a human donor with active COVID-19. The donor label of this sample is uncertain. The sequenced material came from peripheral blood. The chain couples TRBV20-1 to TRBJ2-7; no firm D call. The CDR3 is CSARSGHEQYF. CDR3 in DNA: TGCAGTGCTAGAAGTGGGCACGAGCAGTACTTC.